This passage covers 17 T cell receptor beta chains from one sample sequenced in a study of cytomegalovirus exposure and HLA in healthy donors (dated by TCRdb to 2017 to 2019). The method behind the library was the immunoSEQ multiplex PCR assay. The multiplex PCR relied on a mix of 60 forward primers for TCR Vbeta segments and 13 reverse primers for TCR Jbeta segments. TCRdb carries this immuneACCESS record with in-frame sequences only. Its versions omit some clonotypes, under half of them owing to an unresolved V gene in the studies checked, with the rest unexplained. Recorded for this sample are over 110,000 clones; 82% of them occurred a single time. Less than 3% of the sample lies in the top ten. Sample: PBMCs. The receptors derive from a male donor in good health and CMV-seronegative.

The rearrangement links TRBV9 to TRBJ2-7; D gene ambiguous. The germline V gene has CDR1 SGDLS and CDR2 YYNGEE. V lost 3 bases and J 1 base, leaving 8 bases between the germline ends. CDR3 size: 13 residues. The CDR3 coding sequence is TGTGCCAGCAGCGGAGTTTTGTCCTACGAGCAGTACTTC. This gives the protein CASSGVLSYEQYF.

This clone has a single count. This rearrangement joins TRBV5-1 to TRBJ2-3; D unclear. This CDR3 has 12 residues. The V end lost 4 bases, the J end lost 3 bases, and 6 bases lay between the germline ends. Germline values: CDR1 SGHRS, CDR2 YFSETQ. This CDR3 reads CASSLETDTQYF. CDR3 sequence (DNA): TGCGCCAGCAGCCTAGAAACAGATACGCAGTATTTT.

The V call is TRBV2, the J call TRBJ2-7; 12 bases agree with TRBD2. V trimming: 6 bases; J trimming: 7 bases; junction bases outside the gene matches: 7. The CDR3 extends over 14 amino acids. CDR1 and CDR2 from the germline V gene are SNHLY and FYNNEI. In nucleotides, the CDR3 is TGTGCCAGCAGAAAGACTAGCGGGAGTTTAGAGCAGTACTTC. It encodes CASRKTSGSLEQYF. Filled out from reference TRBV2 and TRBJ2-7, the complete variable domain reads EPEVTQTPSHQVTQMGQEVILRCVPISNHLYFYWYRQILGQKVEFLVSFYNNEISEKSEIFDDQFSVERPDGSNFTLKIRSTKLEDSAMYFCASRKTSGSLEQYFGPGTRLTVT.

The chain carries TRBV27 and TRBJ2-2; TRBD2 aligns across 7 bases. CDR1 and CDR2 (germline): MNHEY, SMNVEV (reference sequence). The J segment lost 2 bases and the V segment lost 6 bases, leaving 6 bases of the junction unmatched. The CDR3 is 15 residues long. CDR3 amino acids: CASRFGGGNTGELFF. For the CDR3, the DNA is TGTGCCAGCAGGTTTGGGGGGGGTAACACCGGGGAGCTGTTTTTT.

CDR3 loop: CASSPGLAGSSYEQYF. CDR3 DNA: TGTGCCAGCAGCCCAGGACTAGCGGGATCATCATACGAGCAGTACTTC. This rearrangement joins TRBV7-6 to TRBJ2-7; TRBD2 matches at 12 bases. CDR1 is SGHVS, CDR2 FNYEAQ, per germline. The CDR3 sequence is 16 residues long. V trimming: 5 bases; J trimming: 4 bases; junction bases outside the gene matches: 9.

This chain links TRBV6-5 with TRBJ1-1; possibly TRBD1 for D (6 bases). From germline, CDR1 is MNHEY and CDR2 SVGAGI. Trimming shortened V by 0 bases and J by 7 bases, and 12 bases separated the two germline ends. CDR3 length: 14 residues. This CDR3 is CASSYSDRGFEAFF. The CDR3 DNA is TGTGCCAGCAGTTACTCGGATAGGGGGTTTGAAGCTTTCTTT.

This clone was seen a few times. The rearrangement uses TRBV27 and TRBJ1-5, with D possibly matching TRBD1 (6 bases). The germline V and J ends were trimmed by 5 bases and 0 bases, with 20 bases remaining between them. Germline V gene sequence: CDR1 MNHEY, CDR2 SMNVEV (reference sequence). The CDR3 contains 18 residues. The CDR3 sequence: CASSPYPGDHYSNQPQHF. In DNA, the CDR3 is TGTGCCAGCAGTCCTTACCCAGGGGACCATTATAGCAATCAGCCCCAGCATTTT.

This chain joins TRBV7-3 and TRBJ1-1, with 7 bases identical to TRBD1. There are 14 residues in the CDR3. Germline V lookup: CDR1 SGHTA, CDR2 FQGTGA. The trim removed 5 bases at V and 3 bases at J, leaving 6 bases unmatched. The CDR3, as DNA: TGTGCCAGCAGCCAGGGGGTTCCTTACACTGAAGCTTTCTTT. It translates to CASSQGVPYTEAFF.

The chain employs TRBV5-4 and TRBJ2-7, with a tentative D call TRBD2 (5 bases). The CDR3 is made up of 14 amino acids. V was cut by 1 base and J by 5 bases, with 13 bases left in between. In germline, CDR1 is SGHNT, CDR2 YYREEE (reference sequence). The CDR3 here is CASSLLGAINEQYF. The CDR3 DNA reads TGTGCCAGCAGCTTGTTGGGAGCAATAAACGAGCAGTACTTC.

Concerning this clone: The same CDR3 is also encoded by other DNA sequences in this sample. The V call is TRBV27, the J call TRBJ2-7; 8 nucleotides match TRBD1. V gave up 6 bases and J gave up 3 bases; unmatched junction bases: 4. Per germline, CDR1 MNHEY and CDR2 SMNVEV (reference sequence). CDR3 length: 13 amino acids. The CDR3 bases are TGTGCCAGCAGCCGAACAGGGGGCTACGAGCAGTACTTC. As protein: CASSRTGGYEQYF.

The rearrangement joins TRBV7-9 to TRBJ2-1; 10 nucleotides line up with TRBD1. Germline lookup yields CDR1 SEHNR and CDR2 FQNEAQ (reference sequence). The CDR3 length is 16 residues. V lost 5 bases and J lost 5; bases outside the gene matches: 9. CDR3 protein: CASSALRDRGHNEQFF. As DNA, the CDR3 is TGTGCCAGCAGCGCGCTCCGGGACAGGGGCCACAATGAGCAGTTCTTC.

The genes are TRBV25-1 and TRBJ2-7, with D tentatively TRBD2 (6 bases). Germline CDR1 reads MGHDK; CDR2 reads SYGVNS. The CDR3 length is 17 residues. Trimming took off 5 bases at V and 9 bases at J, with 29 bases between the two ends. The CDR3, as DNA: TGTGCCAGCAGTTCGCTGCATCTACCTCGGGAGCAATCGGTGCAGTACTTC. Translated: CASSSLHLPREQSVQYF.

This sequence joins TRBV5-4 and TRBJ2-1; TRBD1 matches at 10 bases. The germline V gene has CDR1 SGHNT and CDR2 YYREEE (reference sequence). Trimming took 4 bases from V and 7 from J; bases not matched to a gene: 8. The CDR3 extends over 15 amino acids. The CDR3 DNA reads TGTGCCAGCAGCGTGGGACAGGGGAGTTGGAATGAGCAGTTCTTC. This sequence encodes CASSVGQGSWNEQFF.

The V and J genes are TRBV25-1 and TRBJ2-3; 11 bases are a match to TRBD1. Germline CDR1 MGHDK, CDR2 SYGVNS. V dropped 8 bases and J dropped 6; count of bases not matched to a gene: 4. The CDR3 covers 13 residues. This CDR3 reads CASGGQGADTQYF. The DNA for the CDR3 is TGTGCCAGCGGAGGACAGGGGGCCGATACGCAGTATTTT.

The chain carries TRBV6-5 and TRBJ1-5; D is possibly TRBD1 (5 bases). This CDR3 is built from 15 residues. CDR1 and CDR2 from the germline V gene are MNHEY and SVGAGI. V was shortened by 6 bases and J by 0 bases, with 12 bases between the two germline ends. CDR3 bases: TGTGCCAGCAGGGACACAGGTGCTAGCAATCAGCCCCAGCATTTT. Residues: CASRDTGASNQPQHF.

V and J are TRBV19 and TRBJ2-7, with TRBD1 matching 12 bases. CDR3 length: 16 residues. CDR1 and CDR2 (germline): LNHDA, SQIVND (reference sequence). Trimming took 5 bases from V and 0 from J; bases not matched to a gene: 5. CDR3 loop: CASSQPGQGASYEQYF. Here the CDR3 DNA reads TGTGCCAGTAGTCAACCGGGACAGGGGGCCTCCTACGAGCAGTACTTC.

This chain uses TRBV28 with TRBJ2-3, with TRBD2 matching 7 bases. CDR3 length: 18 amino acids. The germline V gene has CDR1 MDHEN and CDR2 SYDVKM. V dropped 7 bases and J dropped 6; count of bases not matched to a gene: 22. The CDR3 DNA is TGTGCCAGCACCCCGATATTTGTAACGGGAGGTCCTGGGGATACGCAGTATTTT. Its translation: CASTPIFVTGGPGDTQYF.